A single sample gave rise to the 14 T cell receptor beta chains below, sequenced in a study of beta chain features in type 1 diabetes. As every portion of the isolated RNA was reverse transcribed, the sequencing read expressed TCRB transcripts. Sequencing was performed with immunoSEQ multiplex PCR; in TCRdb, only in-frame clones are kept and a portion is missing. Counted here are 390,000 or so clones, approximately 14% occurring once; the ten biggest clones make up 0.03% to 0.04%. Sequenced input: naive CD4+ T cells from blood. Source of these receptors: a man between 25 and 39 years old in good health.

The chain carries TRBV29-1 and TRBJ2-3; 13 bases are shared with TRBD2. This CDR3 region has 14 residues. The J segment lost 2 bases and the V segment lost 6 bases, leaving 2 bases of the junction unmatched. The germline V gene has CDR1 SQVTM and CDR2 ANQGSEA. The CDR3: CSVTSGGFTDTQYF. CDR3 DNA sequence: TGCAGCGTGACTAGCGGGGGGTTCACAGATACGCAGTATTTT.

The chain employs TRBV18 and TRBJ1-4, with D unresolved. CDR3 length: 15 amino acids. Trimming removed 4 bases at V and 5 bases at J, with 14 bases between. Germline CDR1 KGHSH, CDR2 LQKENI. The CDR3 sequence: CASSRGSGANEKLFF. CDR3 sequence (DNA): TGTGCCAGCTCACGCGGGTCAGGCGCAAATGAAAAACTGTTTTTT.

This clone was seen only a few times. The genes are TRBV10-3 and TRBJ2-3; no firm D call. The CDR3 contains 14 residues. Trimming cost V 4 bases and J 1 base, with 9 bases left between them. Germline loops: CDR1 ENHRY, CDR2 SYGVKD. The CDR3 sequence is CAISGFRGTDTQYF. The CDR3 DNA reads TGTGCCATCAGTGGGTTTCGGGGCACAGATACGCAGTATTTT.

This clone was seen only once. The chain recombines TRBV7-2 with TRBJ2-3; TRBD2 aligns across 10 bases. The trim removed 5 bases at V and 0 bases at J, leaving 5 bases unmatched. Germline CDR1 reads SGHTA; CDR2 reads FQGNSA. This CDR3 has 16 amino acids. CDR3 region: CASSPRAGGSTDTQYF. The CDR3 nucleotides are TGTGCCAGCAGCCCCCGAGCGGGAGGGAGCACAGATACGCAGTATTTT.

The DNA for the CDR3 is TGTGCCAGCAGCTTACCTAGCGGGATGATAGAGACCCAGTACTTC. Translation gives CASSLPSGMIETQYF. V and J are TRBV7-9 and TRBJ2-5; TRBD2 matches 9 bases. Per the germline V gene, CDR1 is SEHNR and CDR2 is FQNEAQ (reference sequence). V shed 2 bases, J shed 4 bases, and the junction held 5 bases outside the gene matches. The CDR3 is made up of 15 amino acids.

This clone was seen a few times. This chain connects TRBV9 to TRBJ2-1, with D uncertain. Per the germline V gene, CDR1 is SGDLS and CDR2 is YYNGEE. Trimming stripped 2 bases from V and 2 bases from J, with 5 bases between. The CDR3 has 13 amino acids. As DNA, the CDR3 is TGTGCCAGCAGCGTTAATCCCTACAATGAGCAGTTCTTC. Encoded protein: CASSVNPYNEQFF.

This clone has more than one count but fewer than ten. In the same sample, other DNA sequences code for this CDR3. The DNA for the CDR3 is TGTGCCAGCAGCCGGCAGGGGGCCTACGAGCAGTACTTC. It is translated as CASSRQGAYEQYF. The chain is built from TRBV7-2 and TRBJ2-7; TRBD1 matches at 7 bases. The CDR3 length is 13 residues. CDR1 and CDR2 from the germline V gene are SGHTA and FQGNSA. Trimming removed 5 bases from V and 2 bases from J; junction bases left unmatched: 3.

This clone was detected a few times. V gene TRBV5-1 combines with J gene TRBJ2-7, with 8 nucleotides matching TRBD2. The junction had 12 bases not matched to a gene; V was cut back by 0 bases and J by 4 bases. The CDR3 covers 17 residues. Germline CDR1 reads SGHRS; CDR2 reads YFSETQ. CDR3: CASSLGPSGAGEYEQYV. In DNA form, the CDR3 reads TGCGCCAGCAGCTTGGGACCTAGTGGAGCGGGAGAGTACGAGCAGTACGTC.

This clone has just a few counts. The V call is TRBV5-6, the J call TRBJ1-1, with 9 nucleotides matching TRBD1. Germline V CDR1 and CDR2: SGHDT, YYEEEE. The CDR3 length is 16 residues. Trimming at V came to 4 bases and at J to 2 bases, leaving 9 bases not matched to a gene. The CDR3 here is CASSEGTGNPNTEAFF. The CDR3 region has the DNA TGTGCCAGCAGCGAGGGGACAGGGAACCCCAACACTGAAGCTTTCTTT.

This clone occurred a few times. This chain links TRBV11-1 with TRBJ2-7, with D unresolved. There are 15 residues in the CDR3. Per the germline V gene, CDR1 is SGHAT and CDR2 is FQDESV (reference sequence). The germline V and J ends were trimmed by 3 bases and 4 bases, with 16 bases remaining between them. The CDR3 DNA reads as TGTGCCAGCAGCTTCGGGCCTAGACCGCCTTACGAGCAGTACGTC. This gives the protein CASSFGPRPPYEQYV.

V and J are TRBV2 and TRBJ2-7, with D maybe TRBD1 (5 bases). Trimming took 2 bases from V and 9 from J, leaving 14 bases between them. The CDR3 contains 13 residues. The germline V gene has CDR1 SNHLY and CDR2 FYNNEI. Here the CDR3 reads CASSEMEGVGQYV. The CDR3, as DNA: TGTGCCAGCAGTGAAATGGAAGGGGTCGGGCAGTACGTC.

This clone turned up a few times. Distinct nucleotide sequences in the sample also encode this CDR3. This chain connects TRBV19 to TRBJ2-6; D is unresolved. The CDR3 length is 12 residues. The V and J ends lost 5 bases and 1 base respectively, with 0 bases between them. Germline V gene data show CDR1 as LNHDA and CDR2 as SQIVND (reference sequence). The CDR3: CASSSGANVLTF. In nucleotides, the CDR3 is TGTGCCAGTAGTTCTGGGGCCAACGTCCTGACTTTC.

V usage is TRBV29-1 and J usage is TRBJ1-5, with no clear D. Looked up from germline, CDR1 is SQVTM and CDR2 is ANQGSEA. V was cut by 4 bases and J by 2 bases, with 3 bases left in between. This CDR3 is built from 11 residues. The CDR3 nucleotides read TGCAGCGTTGTCGGCAATCAGCCCCAGCATTTT. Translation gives CSVVGNQPQHF.

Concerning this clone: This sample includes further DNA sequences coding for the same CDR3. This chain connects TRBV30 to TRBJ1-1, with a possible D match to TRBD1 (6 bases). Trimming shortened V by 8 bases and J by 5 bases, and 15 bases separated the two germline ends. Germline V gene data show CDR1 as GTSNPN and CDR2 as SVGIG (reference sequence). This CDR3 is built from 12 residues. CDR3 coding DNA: TGTGCCCGGGGGCGGGGGTCGACTGAAGCTTTCTTT. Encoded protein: CARGRGSTEAFF.